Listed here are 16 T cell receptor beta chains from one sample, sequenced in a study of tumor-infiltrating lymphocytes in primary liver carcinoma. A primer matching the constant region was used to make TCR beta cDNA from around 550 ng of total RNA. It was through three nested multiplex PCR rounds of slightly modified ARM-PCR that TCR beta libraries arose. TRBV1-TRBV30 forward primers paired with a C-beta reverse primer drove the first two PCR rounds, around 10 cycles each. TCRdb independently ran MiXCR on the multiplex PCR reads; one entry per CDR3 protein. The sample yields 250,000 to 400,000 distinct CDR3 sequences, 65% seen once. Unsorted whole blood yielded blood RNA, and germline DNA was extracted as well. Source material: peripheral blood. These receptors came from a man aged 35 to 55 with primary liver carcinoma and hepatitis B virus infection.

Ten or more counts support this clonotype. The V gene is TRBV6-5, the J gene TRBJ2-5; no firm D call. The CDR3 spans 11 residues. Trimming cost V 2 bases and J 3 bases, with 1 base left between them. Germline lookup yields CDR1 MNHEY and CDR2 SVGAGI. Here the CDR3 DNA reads TGTGCCAGCAGTTACAAAGAGACCCAGTACTTC. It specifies CASSYKETQYF.

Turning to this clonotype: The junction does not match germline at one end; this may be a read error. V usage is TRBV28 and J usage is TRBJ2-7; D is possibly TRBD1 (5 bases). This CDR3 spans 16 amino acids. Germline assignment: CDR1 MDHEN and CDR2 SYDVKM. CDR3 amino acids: CANSPPREGVNYEQYF. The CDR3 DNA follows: TGTGCCAACAGTCCACCAAGGGAAGGGGTCAACTACGAGCAGTACTTC.

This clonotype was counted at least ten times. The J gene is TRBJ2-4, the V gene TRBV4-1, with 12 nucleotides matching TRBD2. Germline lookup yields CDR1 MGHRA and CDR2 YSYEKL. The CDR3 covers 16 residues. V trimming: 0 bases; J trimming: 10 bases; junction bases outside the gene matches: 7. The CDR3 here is CASSQDRRLAGGIQYF. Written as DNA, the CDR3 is TGCGCCAGCAGCCAAGATCGACGGCTAGCGGGAGGGATTCAGTACTTC.

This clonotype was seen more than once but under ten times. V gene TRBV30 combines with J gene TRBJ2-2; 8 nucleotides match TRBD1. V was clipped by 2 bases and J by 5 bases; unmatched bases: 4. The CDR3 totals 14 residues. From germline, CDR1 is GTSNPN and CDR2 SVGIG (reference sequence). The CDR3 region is CAWSQGARTGELFF. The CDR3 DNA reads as TGTGCCTGGAGTCAGGGGGCGCGTACCGGGGAGCTGTTTTTT.

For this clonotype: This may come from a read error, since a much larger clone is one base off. In DNA form, the CDR3 reads TGCGCCAGCAGCCAAGATGGGACTAGCGGGAGAGTAAGCTCCTTCAATGAGCAGTTCTTC. Encoded protein: CASSQDGTSGRVSSFNEQFF. This chain uses TRBV4-1 with TRBJ2-1; TRBD2 matches at 14 bases. Germline CDR1 MGHRA, CDR2 YSYEKL. CDR3 length equals 20 residues.

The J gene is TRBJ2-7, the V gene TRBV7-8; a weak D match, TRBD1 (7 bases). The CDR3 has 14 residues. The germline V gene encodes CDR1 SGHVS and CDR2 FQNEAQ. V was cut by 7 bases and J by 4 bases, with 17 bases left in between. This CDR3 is CASNSPQGRYEQYF. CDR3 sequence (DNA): TGTGCCAGCAACTCCCCACAGGGGAGGTACGAGCAGTACTTC.

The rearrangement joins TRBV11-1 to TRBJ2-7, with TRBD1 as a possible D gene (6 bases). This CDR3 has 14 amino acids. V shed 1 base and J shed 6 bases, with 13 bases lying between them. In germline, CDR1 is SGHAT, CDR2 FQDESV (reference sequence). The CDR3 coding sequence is TGTGCCAGCAGCTTAGTGTATGGGGGCTGCGAGCAGTACTTC. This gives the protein CASSLVYGGCEQYF.

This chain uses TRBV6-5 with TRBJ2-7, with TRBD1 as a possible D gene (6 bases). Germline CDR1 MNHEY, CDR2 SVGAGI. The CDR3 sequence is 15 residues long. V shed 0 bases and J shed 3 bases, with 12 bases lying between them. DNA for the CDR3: TGTGCCAGCAGTTACTCGGTGGGACATTACTACGAGCAGTACTTC. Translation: CASSYSVGHYYEQYF.

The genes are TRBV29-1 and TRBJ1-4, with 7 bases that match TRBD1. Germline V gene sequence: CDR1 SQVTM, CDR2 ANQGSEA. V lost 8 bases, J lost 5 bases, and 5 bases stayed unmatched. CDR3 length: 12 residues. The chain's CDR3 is CSSQGGNEKLFF. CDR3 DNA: TGCAGCAGTCAGGGGGGGAATGAAAAACTGTTTTTT.

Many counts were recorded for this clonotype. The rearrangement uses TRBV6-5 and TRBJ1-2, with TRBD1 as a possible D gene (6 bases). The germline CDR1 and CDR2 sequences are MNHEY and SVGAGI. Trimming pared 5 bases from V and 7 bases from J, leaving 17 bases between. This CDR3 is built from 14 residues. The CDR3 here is CASSRGQTWGGYTF. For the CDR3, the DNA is TGTGCCAGCAGTCGAGGACAGACCTGGGGTGGCTACACCTTC.

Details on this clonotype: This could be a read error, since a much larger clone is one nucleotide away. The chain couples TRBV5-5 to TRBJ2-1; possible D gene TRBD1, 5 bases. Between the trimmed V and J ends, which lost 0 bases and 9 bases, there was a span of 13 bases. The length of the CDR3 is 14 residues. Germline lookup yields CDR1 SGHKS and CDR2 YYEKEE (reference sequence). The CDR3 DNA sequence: TGTGCCAGCAGCTTGGTATCGGGCGACAGTGAGCAGTTCTTC. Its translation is CASSLVSGDSEQFF.

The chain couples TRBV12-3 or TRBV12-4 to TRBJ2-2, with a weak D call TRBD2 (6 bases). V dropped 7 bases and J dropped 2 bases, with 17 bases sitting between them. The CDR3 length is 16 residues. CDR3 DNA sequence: TGTGCCAGCATCACCATAAGCGGGCTTAACACCGGGGAGCTGTTTTTT. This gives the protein CASITISGLNTGELFF.

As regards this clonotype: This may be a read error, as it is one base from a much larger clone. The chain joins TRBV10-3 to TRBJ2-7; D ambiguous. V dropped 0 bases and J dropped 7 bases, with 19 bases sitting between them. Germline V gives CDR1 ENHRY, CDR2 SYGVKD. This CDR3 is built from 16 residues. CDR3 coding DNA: TGTGCCATCAGTGAGTCGATGGACCGGCTGGTGAAAGAGCAGTACTTC. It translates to CAISESMDRLVKEQYF.

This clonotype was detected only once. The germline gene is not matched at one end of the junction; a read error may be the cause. The DNA of the CDR3 is TGCAGCGTTGAGGGTAGAGGGAAAATCGAGACCCGGTACTTC. Amino acids: CSVEGRGKIETRYF. The chain links TRBV29-1 to TRBJ2-5; TRBD2 might be the D (5 bases). The germline V gene has CDR1 SQVTM and CDR2 ANQGSEA. This CDR3 is built from 14 residues.

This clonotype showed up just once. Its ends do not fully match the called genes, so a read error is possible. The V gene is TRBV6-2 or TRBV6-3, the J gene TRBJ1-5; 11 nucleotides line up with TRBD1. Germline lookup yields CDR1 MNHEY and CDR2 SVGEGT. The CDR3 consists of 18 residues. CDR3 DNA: TGTGCCAGCAGCCCCGGGACAGGGGGATTTGTTGGCAATGAGCCCCAGCATTTT. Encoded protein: CASSPGTGGFVGNEPQHF.

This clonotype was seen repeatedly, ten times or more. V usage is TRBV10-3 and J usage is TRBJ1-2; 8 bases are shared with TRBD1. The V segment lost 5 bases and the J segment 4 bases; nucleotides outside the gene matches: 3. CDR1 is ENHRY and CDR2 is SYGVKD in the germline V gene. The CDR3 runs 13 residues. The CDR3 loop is CAISQGQGYGYTF. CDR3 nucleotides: TGTGCCATCAGTCAAGGACAGGGCTATGGCTACACCTTC.